Included here is one T cell receptor (beta chain) sequence, with context. The data stem from a study of blood T cell repertoires in COVID-19. Clones were read by immunoSEQ multiplex PCR, and TCRdb kept only the in-frame ones, dropping some. The data show some 150,000 clones, around 83% seen once. This TCR derives from a woman between 50 and 59 years old in a cohort sampled during active or convalescent COVID-19. Sequenced sample: peripheral blood.

CDR3 bases: TGTGCCAGCAGCCCGGAGCGGGGGTCGAATGAGCAGTTCTTC. Translating gives CASSPERGSNEQFF. The chain has TRBV7-2 and TRBJ2-1; 8 positions match TRBD2. Germline loops: CDR1 SGHTA, CDR2 FQGNSA. After removal of 5 bases from V and 7 bases from J, the junction contained 7 bases not matched to a gene. The CDR3 runs to 14 residues.